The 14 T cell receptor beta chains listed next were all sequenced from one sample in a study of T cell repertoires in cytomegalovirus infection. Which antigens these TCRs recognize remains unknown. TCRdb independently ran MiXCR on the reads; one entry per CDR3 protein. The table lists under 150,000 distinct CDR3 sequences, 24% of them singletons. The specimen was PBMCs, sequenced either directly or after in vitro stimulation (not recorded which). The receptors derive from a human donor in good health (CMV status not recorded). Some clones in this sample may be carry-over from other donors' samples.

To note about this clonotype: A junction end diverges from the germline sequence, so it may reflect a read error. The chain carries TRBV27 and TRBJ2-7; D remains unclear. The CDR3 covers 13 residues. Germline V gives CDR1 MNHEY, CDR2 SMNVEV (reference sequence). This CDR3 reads CASSQIGSYERYF. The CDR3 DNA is TGTGCCAGCAGCCAGATTGGCTCCTACGAGCGGTACTTC.

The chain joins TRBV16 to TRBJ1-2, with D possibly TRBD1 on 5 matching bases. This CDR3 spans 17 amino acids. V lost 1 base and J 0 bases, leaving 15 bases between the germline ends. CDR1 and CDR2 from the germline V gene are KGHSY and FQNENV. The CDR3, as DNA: TGTGCCAGCAGCCAATTTGCCAGGGCCTATGCTAACTATGGCTACACCTTC. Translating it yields CASSQFARAYANYGYTF.

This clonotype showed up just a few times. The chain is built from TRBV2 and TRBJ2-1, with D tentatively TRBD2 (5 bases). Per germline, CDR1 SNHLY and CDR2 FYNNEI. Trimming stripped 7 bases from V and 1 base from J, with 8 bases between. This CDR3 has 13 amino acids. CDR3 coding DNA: TGTGCCAGCAACAGCGGTTCCTACAATGAGCAGTTCTTC. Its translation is CASNSGSYNEQFF. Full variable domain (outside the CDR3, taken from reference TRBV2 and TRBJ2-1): EPEVTQTPSHQVTQMGQEVILRCVPISNHLYFYWYRQILGQKVEFLVSFYNNEISEKSEIFDDQFSVERPDGSNFTLKIRSTKLEDSAMYFCASNSGSYNEQFFGPGTRLTVL.

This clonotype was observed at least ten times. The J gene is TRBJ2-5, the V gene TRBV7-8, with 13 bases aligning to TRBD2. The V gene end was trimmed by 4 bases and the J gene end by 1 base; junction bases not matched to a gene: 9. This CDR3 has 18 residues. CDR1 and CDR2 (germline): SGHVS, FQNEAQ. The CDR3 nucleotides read TGTGCCAGCAGCTCCAATCTCGGACTAGCGGGAGCCCAAGAGACCCAGTACTTC. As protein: CASSSNLGLAGAQETQYF.

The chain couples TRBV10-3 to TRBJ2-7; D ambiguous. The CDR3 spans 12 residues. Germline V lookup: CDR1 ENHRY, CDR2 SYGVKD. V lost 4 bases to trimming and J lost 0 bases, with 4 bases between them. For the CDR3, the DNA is TGTGCCATCAGTGGGAGCTCCTACGAGCAGTACGTC. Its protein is CAISGSSYEQYV.

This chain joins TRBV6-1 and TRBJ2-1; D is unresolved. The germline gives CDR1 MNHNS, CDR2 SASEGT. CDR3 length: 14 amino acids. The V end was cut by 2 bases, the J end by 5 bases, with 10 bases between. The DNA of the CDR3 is TGTGCCAGCAGTGAATACCCCGAGAACAATGAGCAGTTCTTC. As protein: CASSEYPENNEQFF.

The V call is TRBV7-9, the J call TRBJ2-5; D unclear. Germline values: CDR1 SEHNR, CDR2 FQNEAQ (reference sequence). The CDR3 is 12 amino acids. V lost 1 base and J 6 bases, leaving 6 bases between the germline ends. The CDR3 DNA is TGTGCCAGCAGCTTAGTGTTGCAGACCCAGTACTTC. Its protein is CASSLVLQTQYF.

CDR3 region: CAGARDRYNEQFF. CDR3 DNA: TGTGCCGGAGCTCGGGACAGATACAATGAGCAGTTCTTC. The rearrangement joins TRBV6-1 to TRBJ2-1; 7 positions match TRBD1. There are 13 residues in the CDR3. Germline CDR1 and CDR2: MNHNS and SASEGT. V shed 11 bases and J 4 bases; nucleotides not matched to a gene: 8.

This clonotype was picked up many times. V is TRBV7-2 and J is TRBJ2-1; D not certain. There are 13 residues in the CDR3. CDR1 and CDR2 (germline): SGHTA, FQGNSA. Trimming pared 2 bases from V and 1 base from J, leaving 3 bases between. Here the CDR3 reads CASSLRSYNEQFF. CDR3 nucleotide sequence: TGTGCCAGCAGCTTAAGGTCCTACAATGAGCAGTTCTTC.

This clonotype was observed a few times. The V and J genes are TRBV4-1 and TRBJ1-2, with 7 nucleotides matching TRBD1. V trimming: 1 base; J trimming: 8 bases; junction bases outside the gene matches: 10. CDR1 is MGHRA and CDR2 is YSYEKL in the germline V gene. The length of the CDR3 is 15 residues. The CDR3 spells CASSQARAGGSGYTF. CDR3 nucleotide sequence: TGCGCCAGCAGCCAAGCTAGGGCAGGGGGTAGCGGCTACACCTTC.

CDR3 sequence reads: CASSYGSVGSRETQYF. The CDR3 DNA sequence: TGTGCCAGCAGTTACGGGTCTGTCGGTAGCCGGGAGACCCAGTACTTC. This chain joins TRBV6-2 or TRBV6-3 and TRBJ2-5, with D hard to call. Trimming left V 2 bases short and J 5 bases short, with 18 bases between. There are 16 residues in the CDR3. Germline V gives CDR1 MNHEY, CDR2 SVGEGT.

In DNA form, the CDR3 reads TGTGCCAGCAGCCCAGACATGACTACGAGTTCGCAGTACTTC. It specifies CASSPDMTTSSQYF. This chain joins TRBV7-2 and TRBJ2-7, with D possibly TRBD2 on 5 matching bases. The CDR3 runs to 14 residues. Trimming shortened V by 5 bases and J by 9 bases, and 20 bases separated the two germline ends. From germline, CDR1 is SGHTA and CDR2 FQGNSA.

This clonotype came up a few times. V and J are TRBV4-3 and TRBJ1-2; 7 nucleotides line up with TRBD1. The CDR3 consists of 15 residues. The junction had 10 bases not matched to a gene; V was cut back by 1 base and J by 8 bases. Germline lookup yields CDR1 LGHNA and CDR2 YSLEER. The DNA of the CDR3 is TGCGCCAGCAGCCAAGGAGACAGGGAACCCAGGGGCTACACCTTC. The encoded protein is CASSQGDREPRGYTF.

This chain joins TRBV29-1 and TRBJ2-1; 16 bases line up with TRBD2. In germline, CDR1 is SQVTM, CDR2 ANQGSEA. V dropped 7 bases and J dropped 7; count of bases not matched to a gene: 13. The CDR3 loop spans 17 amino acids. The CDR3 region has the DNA TGCAGCGGGGGACTAGCGGGAGGGCCTTTCTCGTCTAATGAGCAGTTCTTC. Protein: CSGGLAGGPFSSNEQFF.